These 32 T cell receptor beta chains share one sample of origin, sequenced in a study of T cell responses to AZD1222 COVID-19 vaccine. Here immunoSEQ multiplex PCR was the method, and the copy in TCRdb shows in-frame clones only, minus some. The sample yields 100,000 to 150,000 clones, approximately 89% seen once. The specimen was peripheral blood, collected on day 0 of AZD1222 vaccination. These receptors all stem from an adult in good health.

This chain joins TRBV24-1 and TRBJ2-7, with TRBD1 matching over 7 bases. Unmatched junction bases numbered 6, after V lost 3 bases and J lost 2 bases. Germline lookup yields CDR1 KGHDR and CDR2 SFDVKD. The CDR3 extends over 15 amino acids. The CDR3 reads CATSDQSGTAYEQYF. DNA of the CDR3: TGTGCCACCAGTGATCAATCCGGGACAGCCTACGAGCAGTACTTC.

The chain is built from TRBV2 and TRBJ1-3; no clear D. The CDR3 is made up of 16 amino acids. V lost 6 bases and J 0 bases, leaving 15 bases between the germline ends. Germline-derived CDR1 and CDR2 are SNHLY and FYNNEI. In nucleotides, the CDR3 is TGTGCCAGCAGATTAGACGGACTTTTCTCTGGAAACACCATATATTTT. This codes for CASRLDGLFSGNTIYF.

V gene TRBV7-2 combines with J gene TRBJ2-3, with D tentatively TRBD2 (5 bases). The CDR3 length is 13 residues. V gave up 3 bases and J gave up 3 bases, with 7 bases separating them. The germline V gene has CDR1 SGHTA and CDR2 FQGNSA. DNA for the CDR3: TGTGCCAGCAGCTTCCGGGGTACAGATACGCAGTATTTT. Encoded protein: CASSFRGTDTQYF.

This chain uses TRBV5-4 with TRBJ1-3, with TRBD1 as a possible D gene (5 bases). V was pared by 0 bases and J by 1 base, with 11 bases between. Germline CDR1 reads SGHNT; CDR2 reads YYREEE (reference sequence). This CDR3 has 16 amino acids. The CDR3 spells CASSLVSGGSGNTIYF. CDR3 in DNA: TGTGCCAGCAGCTTGGTCTCGGGGGGATCTGGAAACACCATATATTTT.

J is TRBJ1-2 and V is TRBV27, with 7 bases matching TRBD1. CDR3 length: 15 amino acids. After removal of 5 bases from V and 1 base from J, the junction contained 7 bases not matched to a gene. Looked up from germline, CDR1 is MNHEY and CDR2 is SMNVEV (reference sequence). The CDR3 here is CASSLAGQLNYGYTF. As DNA, the CDR3 is TGTGCCAGCAGTCTCGCGGGACAGCTTAACTATGGCTACACCTTC.

This rearrangement joins TRBV7-2 to TRBJ2-6, with 9 bases lining up with TRBD1. The CDR3 totals 18 residues. J gave up 2 bases and V 4 bases, and 9 bases lay outside the gene matches. Per germline, CDR1 SGHTA and CDR2 FQGNSA. CDR3 sequence: CASSYRDRVSAGANVLTF. The CDR3, as DNA: TGTGCCAGCAGCTACCGGGACAGGGTGTCTGCTGGGGCCAACGTCCTGACTTTC.

The chain uses TRBV28 and TRBJ1-5, with D possibly TRBD1 on 5 matching bases. V lost 3 bases, J lost 5 bases, and 23 bases lay in between. Germline V gene sequence: CDR1 MDHEN, CDR2 SYDVKM. There are 18 residues in the CDR3. CDR3 sequence: CASSLVVGGVVGHQPQHF. In DNA, the CDR3 is TGTGCCAGCAGTTTGGTGGTGGGAGGGGTTGTAGGGCATCAGCCCCAGCATTTT. Looking up the rest from reference TRBV28 and TRBJ1-5 gives the full variable domain: DVKVTQSSRYLVKRTGEKVFLECVQDMDHENMFWYRQDPGLGLRLIYFSYDVKMKEKGDIPEGYSVSREKKERFSLILESASTNQTSMYLCASSLVVGGVVGHQPQHFGDGTRLSIL.

The rearrangement links TRBV28 to TRBJ1-6; maybe TRBD1 (6 bases). The germline V and J ends were trimmed by 3 bases and 7 bases, with 13 bases remaining between them. The CDR3 runs 15 residues. In germline, CDR1 is MDHEN, CDR2 SYDVKM. The CDR3 nucleotides are TGTGCCAGCAGTTTCCCACAGGGATCCAATTCACCCCTCCACTTT. Its translation: CASSFPQGSNSPLHF.

This clone has a count of ten or more. The chain joins TRBV11-2 to TRBJ2-7; D call uncertain. Per germline, CDR1 SGHAT and CDR2 FQNNGV. The CDR3 consists of 14 residues. V gave up 8 bases and J gave up 0 bases, with 14 bases separating them. This chain's CDR3 is CASYGGVGSYEQYF. CDR3 DNA sequence: TGTGCCAGCTATGGTGGTGTGGGCTCCTACGAGCAGTACTTC. Supplemented by reference TRBV11-2 and TRBJ2-7, the full variable domain reads EAGVAQSPRYKIIEKRQSVAFWCNPISGHATLYWYQQILGQGPKLLIQFQNNGVVDDSQLPKDRFSAERLKGVDSTLKIQPAKLEDSAVYLCASYGGVGSYEQYFGPGTRLTVT.

V is TRBV19 and J is TRBJ2-7; 7 bases fit TRBD1. The germline gives CDR1 LNHDA, CDR2 SQIVND (reference sequence). CDR3 length: 14 residues. The V segment lost 3 bases and the J segment 7 bases; nucleotides outside the gene matches: 9. CDR3 in DNA: TGTGCCAGTAGTATTTTACAGGGGCCGGGGGAGCAGTACTTC. This codes for CASSILQGPGEQYF.

The chain links TRBV6-5 to TRBJ1-2; the D gene is possibly TRBD1 (5 bases). Trimming took 6 bases from V and 8 from J, leaving 19 bases between them. The germline gives CDR1 MNHEY, CDR2 SVGAGI. The CDR3 sequence is 14 residues long. CDR3 amino acids: CASSHQARAEGYTF. In DNA form, the CDR3 reads TGTGCCAGCAGCCATCAGGCCAGGGCCGAAGGCTACACCTTC.

V is TRBV30 and J is TRBJ1-1; D gene unclear. From germline, CDR1 is GTSNPN and CDR2 SVGIG (reference sequence). The CDR3 covers 13 residues. V lost 1 base, J lost 3 bases, and 9 bases lay in between. The CDR3 nucleotides are TGTGCCTGGAGTGAGGACGGGTACACTGAAGCTTTCTTT. Residues: CAWSEDGYTEAFF.

V and J are TRBV7-2 and TRBJ1-1, with no clear D. The V end was cut by 1 base, the J end by 5 bases, with 8 bases between. The CDR3 contains 13 residues. Germline V gene lookup returns CDR1 SGHTA and CDR2 FQGNSA. CDR3 residues: CASSLGSGTEAFF. The DNA of the CDR3 is TGTGCCAGCAGCTTAGGCTCGGGAACTGAAGCTTTCTTT.

The V gene is TRBV11-2, the J gene TRBJ2-2, with 10 bases lining up with TRBD2. Germline-derived CDR1 and CDR2 are SGHAT and FQNNGV. This CDR3 has 18 residues. With 5 bases clipped from V and 6 bases from J, the junction kept 15 bases outside the gene matches. Here the CDR3 DNA reads TGTGCCAGCAGCCGGGTCCGGTCTAGCGGGAGTTGGGCCGGGGAGCTGTTTTTT. Translation gives CASSRVRSSGSWAGELFF.

J is TRBJ2-1 and V is TRBV9; 13 positions agree with TRBD2. V shed 4 bases, J shed 9 bases, and the junction held 7 bases outside the gene matches. The CDR3 is 15 amino acids. CDR1 SGDLS and CDR2 YYNGEE come from the germline V gene. CDR3 protein: CASSITSGGAIEQFF. The CDR3 coding sequence is TGTGCCAGCAGCATTACTAGCGGGGGGGCGATTGAGCAGTTCTTC.

This chain connects TRBV2 to TRBJ2-7; 9 positions agree with TRBD1. Trimming at V came to 4 bases and at J to 7 bases, leaving 11 bases not matched to a gene. This CDR3 region has 15 residues. Germline lookup yields CDR1 SNHLY and CDR2 FYNNEI. CDR3 amino acids: CASSGLQGARREQYF. The CDR3 DNA follows: TGTGCCAGCAGTGGACTACAGGGGGCTCGTAGGGAGCAGTACTTC.

The sample holds one count of this clone. V and J are TRBV6-5 and TRBJ2-2; D possibly corresponds to TRBD2 (7 bases). V was cut by 11 bases and J by 0 bases, with 13 bases left in between. The CDR3 has 14 residues. Per the germline V gene, CDR1 is MNHEY and CDR2 is SVGAGI. The CDR3 is CAGKGGTNTGELFF. The CDR3 nucleotides are TGTGCCGGCAAGGGGGGGACGAACACCGGGGAGCTGTTTTTT.

The chain couples TRBV10-3 to TRBJ1-1, with a weak D call TRBD1 (5 bases). CDR3 size: 14 residues. The V end lost 10 bases, the J end lost 1 base, and 16 bases lay between the germline ends. Per germline, CDR1 ENHRY and CDR2 SYGVKD. The CDR3 sequence: CATRGRGTNTEAFF. The DNA of the CDR3 is TGTGCCACTCGAGGGCGGGGCACGAACACTGAAGCTTTCTTT.

The chain combines TRBV5-1 with TRBJ2-2; D call uncertain. This CDR3 has 13 amino acids. The germline V gene has CDR1 SGHRS and CDR2 YFSETQ. V was cut by 0 bases and J by 6 bases, with 6 bases left in between. The CDR3 spells CASSLALAGELFF. CDR3 nucleotide sequence: TGCGCCAGCAGCTTGGCCCTGGCCGGGGAGCTGTTTTTT.

J is TRBJ2-1 and V is TRBV5-1; D ambiguous. From germline, CDR1 is SGHRS and CDR2 YFSETQ. Deletions cut 4 bases from V and 4 bases from J, with 12 bases between. The CDR3 has 14 residues. For the CDR3, the DNA is TGCGCCAGCAGCCAACGACAAGATTACAATGAGCAGTTCTTC. The encoded protein is CASSQRQDYNEQFF.

The sample holds one count of this clone. This CDR3 is CASSQVPWDTATNEKLFF. The CDR3 DNA reads TGTGCCAGCAGCCAGGTCCCATGGGACACCGCAACTAATGAAAAACTGTTTTTT. The genes are TRBV14 and TRBJ1-4; D is perhaps TRBD1 (6 bases). CDR3 length: 18 residues. Germline V lookup: CDR1 SGHDN, CDR2 FVKESK. V shed 3 bases and J shed 0 bases, with 17 bases lying between them.

The CDR3 DNA reads TGCGCCAGCAGCTTGCGGGGCCTTAGCACTGAAGCTTTCTTT. This gives the protein CASSLRGLSTEAFF. The rearrangement joins TRBV5-1 to TRBJ1-1; TRBD1 is a possible D gene (5 bases). The CDR3 spans 14 residues. CDR1 SGHRS and CDR2 YFSETQ come from the germline V gene. Trimming removed 1 base from V and 4 bases from J, with 11 bases in between. Complete variable domain (other parts from reference TRBV5-1 and TRBJ1-1): KAGVTQTPRYLIKTRGQQVTLSCSPISGHRSVSWYQQTPGQGLQFLFEYFSETQRNKGNFPGRFSGRQFSNSRSEMNVSTLELGDSALYLCASSLRGLSTEAFFGQGTRLTVV.

This clone was counted once. V is TRBV5-4 and J is TRBJ1-2; a possible D gene is TRBD1 (6 bases). This CDR3 comprises 14 residues. The V and J ends lost 3 bases and 8 bases respectively, with 17 bases between them. Germline V gene lookup returns CDR1 SGHNT and CDR2 YYREEE (reference sequence). CDR3 DNA: TGTGCCAGCAGCTCATACAGGGAAGGGGGAGGCTACACCTTC. This sequence encodes CASSSYREGGGYTF.

V and J are TRBV28 and TRBJ2-2; 9 bases are shared with TRBD1. Per the germline V gene, CDR1 is MDHEN and CDR2 is SYDVKM. Trimming removed 1 base from V and 1 base from J; junction bases left unmatched: 4. The length of the CDR3 is 17 residues. The CDR3 region has the DNA TGTGCCAGCAGTTTATTTAAGGGACAGGGGAACACCGGGGAGCTGTTTTTT. Residues: CASSLFKGQGNTGELFF.

This clone was counted once. Here the CDR3 reads CASSPRGEDTQYF. DNA for the CDR3: TGTGCCAGCAGCCCACGGGGTGAAGATACGCAGTATTTT. J is TRBJ2-3 and V is TRBV5-4, with D possibly matching TRBD2 (5 bases). The V and J ends lost 4 bases and 5 bases respectively, with 11 bases between them. The length of the CDR3 is 13 residues. Germline V lookup: CDR1 SGHNT, CDR2 YYREEE (reference sequence). Supplemented by reference TRBV5-4 and TRBJ2-3, the full variable domain reads ETGVTQSPTHLIKTRGQQVTLRCSSQSGHNTVSWYQQALGQGPQFIFQYYREEENGRGNFPPRFSGLQFPNYSSELNVNALELDDSALYLCASSPRGEDTQYFGPGTRLTVL.

The CDR3: CASSFRTSSYNEQFF. The CDR3 nucleotides read TGTGCCAGCAGTTTCCGGACTAGCTCCTACAATGAGCAGTTCTTC. The chain has TRBV27 and TRBJ2-1; 7 positions agree with TRBD2. This CDR3 is built from 15 residues. Germline V CDR1 and CDR2: MNHEY, SMNVEV (reference sequence). The junction had 2 bases not matched to a gene; V was cut back by 3 bases and J by 0 bases.

V is TRBV28 and J is TRBJ1-1; tentatively, D is TRBD1 (5 bases). Germline assignment: CDR1 MDHEN and CDR2 SYDVKM. This CDR3 has 15 amino acids. The germline V and J ends were trimmed by 5 bases and 0 bases, with 13 bases remaining between them. The CDR3 bases are TGTGCCAGCAGTCTATCCCCGGGGGTGAACACTGAAGCTTTCTTT. It is translated as CASSLSPGVNTEAFF.

This chain links TRBV29-1 with TRBJ1-1; D unclear. The CDR3 sequence is 12 residues long. With 6 bases removed from V and 0 bases from J, the gap between germline ends came to 8 bases. Per germline, CDR1 SQVTM and CDR2 ANQGSEA. CDR3 nucleotide sequence: TGCAGCGTACCTGGGGTGAACACTGAAGCTTTCTTT. Translating gives CSVPGVNTEAFF.

The rearrangement uses TRBV7-6 and TRBJ2-7, with D tentatively TRBD2 (6 bases). Trimming took off 1 base at V and 7 bases at J, with 17 bases between the two ends. Germline V gene lookup returns CDR1 SGHVS and CDR2 FNYEAQ. The CDR3 has 15 residues. CDR3 amino acids: CASSLVGSGVGEQYF. The CDR3 region has the DNA TGTGCCAGCAGCTTAGTCGGTAGCGGTGTTGGGGAGCAGTACTTC.

This clone was counted between two and nine times. This sequence joins TRBV2 and TRBJ1-2, with TRBD1 matching 8 bases. CDR1 and CDR2 from the germline V gene are SNHLY and FYNNEI. The CDR3 loop spans 14 amino acids. The V and J ends lost 6 bases and 5 bases, in that order; junction bases with no gene match: 8. The CDR3 bases are TGTGCCAGCAGCAGACAGGGGAGCGGGTATGGCTACACCTTC. Translating gives CASSRQGSGYGYTF.

This clone was counted once. The V call is TRBV2, the J call TRBJ2-3; 11 bases fit TRBD1. CDR1 is SNHLY and CDR2 is FYNNEI in the germline V gene. J was trimmed by 4 bases and V by 6 bases; bases with no gene match: 0. The CDR3 extends over 13 amino acids. The CDR3 region has the DNA TGTGCCAGCAGGGGACAGGGGGCAGATACGCAGTATTTT. This sequence encodes CASRGQGADTQYF. The full variable domain, completed using reference TRBV2 and TRBJ2-3, is EPEVTQTPSHQVTQMGQEVILRCVPISNHLYFYWYRQILGQKVEFLVSFYNNEISEKSEIFDDQFSVERPDGSNFTLKIRSTKLEDSAMYFCASRGQGADTQYFGPGTRLTVL.

The rearrangement uses TRBV7-8 and TRBJ1-2, with D possibly matching TRBD1 (5 bases). The CDR3 extends over 16 amino acids. Germline CDR1 is SGHVS and CDR2 is FQNEAQ. V lost 1 base and J lost 0, with 12 bases in between. Here the CDR3 DNA reads TGTGCCAGCAGCTTAGACCGGGACGGTTCTAACTATGGCTACACCTTC. Its translation: CASSLDRDGSNYGYTF.